This T cell receptor (beta chain) was identified during a study of cytomegalovirus exposure and HLA in healthy donors. Points from the study as a whole: The authors reported that TCR beta sequences could predict HLA-A and HLA-B alleles. These predictions were accurate for most subjects in the first cohort. A later analysis linked a missense DCLRE1C variant to TCR beta V- and J-gene trimming. Reported performance of the classifier showed diagnosis of cytomegalovirus status with high specificity and sensitivity.

Concerning this clone: Its antigen is unidentified.

With V trimmed by 0 bases and J by 4 bases, 9 bases remained unmatched. This CDR3 comprises 17 residues. Germline V gives CDR1 SGDLS, CDR2 YYNGEE. PCR used 60 Vbeta primers and 13 Jbeta primers. TCRdb keeps only in-frame clones here, not all; method: immunoSEQ multiplex PCR. The data show 150,000 to 200,000 clones, approximately 81% seen once. Sequencing used PBMCs. This TCR was sampled from a boy aged 5-17 years in good health and CMV-seronegative. The chain is built from TRBV9 and TRBJ2-1, with TRBD2 matching 8 bases. Here the CDR3 DNA reads TGTGCCAGCAGCGTAGCTTTAGCGGGGACCTTATACAATGAGCAGTTCTTC. Protein sequence: CASSVALAGTLYNEQFF.